This passage covers 16 T cell receptor beta chains from one sample sequenced in a study of blood T cell repertoires in COVID-19. Sequencing was performed with immunoSEQ multiplex PCR; in TCRdb, only in-frame clones are kept and a portion is missing. The repertoire holds tens of thousands of clones, with 90% to 95% as singletons. Source material: peripheral blood. These receptor sequences come from a man aged 50-60 years with active COVID-19.

The chain has TRBV7-3 and TRBJ1-6; TRBD1 is a possible D gene (6 bases). V lost 5 bases and J 6 bases, leaving 14 bases between the germline ends. Germline CDR1 and CDR2: SGHTA and FQGTGA. The CDR3 has 15 amino acids. The CDR3 DNA reads as TGTGCCAGCAGCAAATGGGGGCATCTTAATTCACCCCTCCACTTT. This codes for CASSKWGHLNSPLHF.

The chain employs TRBV7-8 and TRBJ2-5; 9 bases match TRBD2. CDR3 size: 13 residues. J gave up 4 bases and V 7 bases, and 4 bases lay outside the gene matches. Looked up from germline, CDR1 is SGHVS and CDR2 is FQNEAQ. The DNA for the CDR3 is TGTGCCAGCACCAATAGCGGGAGAGAGACCCAGTACTTC. It yields the protein CASTNSGRETQYF.

The V and J genes are TRBV5-4 and TRBJ2-7, with a tentative D call TRBD2 (6 bases). Per the germline V gene, CDR1 is SGHNT and CDR2 is YYREEE (reference sequence). Trimming took off 4 bases at V and 4 bases at J, with 15 bases between the two ends. CDR3 length equals 14 residues. CDR3 residues: CASSPTGLGYEQYF. In nucleotides, the CDR3 is TGTGCCAGCAGCCCCACGGGACTGGGATACGAGCAGTACTTC.

This clone was detected once. This rearrangement joins TRBV5-6 to TRBJ2-3; 7 nucleotides align to TRBD2. The CDR3 loop spans 15 amino acids. Germline V gene data show CDR1 as SGHDT and CDR2 as YYEEEE. With V trimmed by 3 bases and J by 2 bases, 6 bases remained unmatched. The CDR3 DNA sequence: TGTGCCAGCAGCTCCCTGGGACTATCCACAGATACGCAGTATTTT. This translates into CASSSLGLSTDTQYF.

The chain combines TRBV28 with TRBJ2-2; D not resolved. The CDR3 has 12 amino acids. Trimming shortened V by 3 bases and J by 5 bases, and 4 bases separated the two germline ends. Germline V gives CDR1 MDHEN, CDR2 SYDVKM. The DNA for the CDR3 is TGTGCCAGCAGTTTTGCGACCGGGGAGCTGTTTTTT. Amino acids: CASSFATGELFF.

The chain recombines TRBV5-5 with TRBJ1-5; TRBD1 agrees at 12 bases. The J segment lost 7 bases and the V segment lost 5 bases, leaving 10 bases of the junction unmatched. This CDR3 comprises 16 residues. Germline V gene lookup returns CDR1 SGHKS and CDR2 YYEKEE (reference sequence). CDR3 region: CASSSGTGGLSQPQHF. CDR3 bases: TGTGCCAGCAGTTCCGGGACAGGGGGCCTTTCACAGCCCCAGCATTTT.

V and J are TRBV7-2 and TRBJ2-2, with D maybe TRBD1 (6 bases). The germline V and J ends were trimmed by 5 bases and 5 bases, with 27 bases remaining between them. In germline, CDR1 is SGHTA, CDR2 FQGNSA. The CDR3 consists of 19 residues. Written as DNA, the CDR3 is TGTGCCAGCAGCCTACAAACCCGGGATAGAATCACAGGGACCGGGGAGCTGTTTTTT. It is translated as CASSLQTRDRITGTGELFF.

The chain uses TRBV3-1 (or the pseudogene TRBV3-2) and TRBJ1-3, with a weak D call TRBD1 (6 bases). This CDR3 spans 19 amino acids. CDR1 is LGHDT and CDR2 is YNNKEL in the germline V gene (reference sequence). Between the trimmed V and J ends, which lost 5 bases and 0 bases, there was a span of 23 bases. CDR3 DNA sequence: TGTGCCAGCAGCGCTTTGAGCTGGGGGCCAACCAGCTCTGGAAACACCATATATTTT. Amino acids: CASSALSWGPTSSGNTIYF.

The chain couples TRBV7-8 to TRBJ2-5, with a tentative D call TRBD1 (6 bases). V shed 5 bases and J shed 5 bases, with 18 bases lying between them. The CDR3 is 15 residues long. Per the germline V gene, CDR1 is SGHVS and CDR2 is FQNEAQ. The CDR3 DNA sequence: TGTGCCAGCAGCACCCCCCCGGGACAATGGGAGACCCAGTACTTC. Its translation is CASSTPPGQWETQYF.

The chain carries TRBV2 and TRBJ2-1; 7 bases align to TRBD2. This CDR3 is built from 13 residues. CDR1 and CDR2 from the germline V gene are SNHLY and FYNNEI. The trim removed 6 bases at V and 7 bases at J, leaving 6 bases unmatched. CDR3 amino acids: CASRVGTMNEQFF. In DNA, the CDR3 is TGTGCCAGCAGGGTCGGGACTATGAATGAGCAGTTCTTC.

The chain links TRBV5-8 to TRBJ1-2; D might be TRBD1 (5 bases). The CDR3 covers 17 residues. V shed 3 bases and J shed 4 bases, with 22 bases lying between them. From germline, CDR1 is SGHTS and CDR2 YDEGEE. CDR3 in DNA: TGTGCCAGCAGCTCGATCAGGGTGTCGAATGTTGGCTATGGCTACACCTTC. Translation: CASSSIRVSNVGYGYTF.

The rearrangement uses TRBV19 and TRBJ1-5; a weak D match, TRBD1 (5 bases). V lost 4 bases and J 3 bases, leaving 7 bases between the germline ends. The CDR3 is made up of 13 amino acids. The germline CDR1 and CDR2 sequences are LNHDA and SQIVND (reference sequence). In DNA form, the CDR3 reads TGTGCCAGTAGTAGCAGGGACAATCAGCCCCAGCATTTT. Encoded protein: CASSSRDNQPQHF.

V usage is TRBV19 and J usage is TRBJ1-6; D is ambiguous. The germline V gene encodes CDR1 LNHDA and CDR2 SQIVND (reference sequence). The ends were cut back, 6 bases at V and 8 bases at J, with 11 bases in the middle. The CDR3 contains 13 residues. Here the CDR3 reads CASSNIRDSPLHF. Here the CDR3 DNA reads TGTGCCAGTAGCAATATTCGGGATTCACCCCTCCACTTT.

This clone showed up just once. The J gene is TRBJ1-1, the V gene TRBV9; D is perhaps TRBD1 (6 bases). This CDR3 contains 17 residues. CDR1 and CDR2 from the germline V gene are SGDLS and YYNGEE. Trimming removed 0 bases at V and 3 bases at J, with 18 bases between. The CDR3 sequence: CASSVGIGWTADTEAFF. CDR3 DNA sequence: TGTGCCAGCAGCGTAGGGATCGGCTGGACAGCCGACACTGAAGCTTTCTTT.

This rearrangement joins TRBV6-6 to TRBJ2-7; 10 nucleotides agree with TRBD2. V dropped 6 bases and J dropped 3; count of bases not matched to a gene: 5. The CDR3 runs to 14 residues. CDR1 is MNHNY and CDR2 is SVGAGI in the germline V gene (reference sequence). CDR3 sequence (DNA): TGTGCCAGCAGAGGACTAGCGGCGTACTACGAGCAGTACTTC. Its protein product is CASRGLAAYYEQYF.

The genes are TRBV30 and TRBJ1-2; possibly TRBD1 for D (6 bases). The ends were cut back, 0 bases at V and 7 bases at J, with 9 bases in the middle. Germline CDR1 is GTSNPN and CDR2 is SVGIG (reference sequence). The CDR3 spans 12 residues. For the CDR3, the DNA is TGTGCCTGGAGTGTGGCAGGGGCTGGCTACACCTTC. It translates to CAWSVAGAGYTF.